The sequence of this TCR beta chain was determined in a study of breast tumors, draining lymph nodes, adjacent tissues. Germline assignment: CDR1 SGHVS and CDR2 FQNEAQ. J gave up 2 bases and V 3 bases, and 2 bases lay outside the gene matches. The CDR3 is made up of 14 amino acids. Findings and limits, study-wide: Tumor T cell lymph node origin was a supported hypothesis, not proven. Findings are consistent with lymph node origin and intratumoral expansion of most tumor T cells. Tumor repertoires ranked between lymph nodes and nontumor tissue in diversity, with V and J gene preferences. Luminal-like breast cancer showed significantly greater tumor-nontumor repertoire similarity than basal-like breast cancer did.

This clonotype was detected many times. The antigen is undetermined. TCRdb processed the multiplex PCR reads anew with MiXCR; each CDR3 protein has one entry. The profile shows around 110,000 distinct CDR3 sequences, around 30% of them singletons. Axillary draining lymph nodes of breast cancer patients supplied the node samples. This clonotype was sampled from a female donor with breast cancer. Some clones in this sample may be carry-over from other donors' samples. V and J are TRBV7-8 and TRBJ2-7, with TRBD1 matching 9 bases. Sequenced: axillary lymph node tissue. The CDR3 loop reads CASSFRDRAYEQYF. The CDR3 DNA follows: TGTGCCAGCAGCTTCCGGGACAGGGCCTACGAGCAGTACTTC.